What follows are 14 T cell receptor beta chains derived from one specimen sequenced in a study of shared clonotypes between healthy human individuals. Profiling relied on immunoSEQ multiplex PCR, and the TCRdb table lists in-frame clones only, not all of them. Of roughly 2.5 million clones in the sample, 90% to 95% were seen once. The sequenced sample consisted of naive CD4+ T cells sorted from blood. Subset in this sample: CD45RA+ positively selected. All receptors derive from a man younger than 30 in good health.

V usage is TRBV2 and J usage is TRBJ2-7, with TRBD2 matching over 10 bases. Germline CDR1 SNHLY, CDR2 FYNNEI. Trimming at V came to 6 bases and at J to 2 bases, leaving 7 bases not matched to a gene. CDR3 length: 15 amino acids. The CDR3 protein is CASRAGLAVTYEQYF. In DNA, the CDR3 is TGTGCCAGCAGGGCCGGACTAGCGGTAACCTACGAGCAGTACTTC.

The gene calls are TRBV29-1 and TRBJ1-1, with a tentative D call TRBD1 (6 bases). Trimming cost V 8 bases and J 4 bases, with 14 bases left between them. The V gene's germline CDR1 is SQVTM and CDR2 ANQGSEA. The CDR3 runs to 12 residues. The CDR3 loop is CSSKQGTTEAFF. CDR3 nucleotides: TGCAGCTCGAAACAGGGAACCACTGAAGCTTTCTTT.

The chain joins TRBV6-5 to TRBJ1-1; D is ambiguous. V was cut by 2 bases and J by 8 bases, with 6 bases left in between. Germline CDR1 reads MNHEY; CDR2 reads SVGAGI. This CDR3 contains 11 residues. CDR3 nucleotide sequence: TGTGCCAGCAGTTACGTCGGGGAAGCTTTCTTT. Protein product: CASSYVGEAFF.

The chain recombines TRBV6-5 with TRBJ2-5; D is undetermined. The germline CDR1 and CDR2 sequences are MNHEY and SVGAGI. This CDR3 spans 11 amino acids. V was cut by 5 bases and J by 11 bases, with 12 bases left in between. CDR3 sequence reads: CASSTEKVQYF. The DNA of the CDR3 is TGTGCCAGCAGTACCGAGAAGGTGCAGTACTTC.

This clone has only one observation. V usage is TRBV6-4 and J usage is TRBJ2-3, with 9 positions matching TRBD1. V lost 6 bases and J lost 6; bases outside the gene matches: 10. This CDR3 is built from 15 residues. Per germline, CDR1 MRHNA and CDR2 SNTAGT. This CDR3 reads CASSATGGLADTQYF. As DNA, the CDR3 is TGTGCCAGCAGCGCGACAGGGGGGTTAGCCGATACGCAGTATTTT.

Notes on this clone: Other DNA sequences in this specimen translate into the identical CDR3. CDR3 residues: CAWSGQGDEKLFF. CDR3 DNA: TGTGCCTGGTCAGGACAGGGAGATGAAAAACTGTTTTTT. The rearrangement joins TRBV30 to TRBJ1-4, with TRBD1 matching over 8 bases. After removal of 5 bases from V and 6 bases from J, the junction contained 5 bases not matched to a gene. The length of the CDR3 is 13 residues. Per germline, CDR1 GTSNPN and CDR2 SVGIG (reference sequence).

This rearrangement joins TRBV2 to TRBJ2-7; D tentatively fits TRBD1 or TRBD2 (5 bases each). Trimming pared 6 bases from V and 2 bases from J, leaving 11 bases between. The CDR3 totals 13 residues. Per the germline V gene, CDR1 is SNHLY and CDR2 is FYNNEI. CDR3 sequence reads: CASRTGPPYEQYF. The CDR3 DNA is TGTGCCAGCAGAACGGGACCGCCCTACGAGCAGTACTTC.

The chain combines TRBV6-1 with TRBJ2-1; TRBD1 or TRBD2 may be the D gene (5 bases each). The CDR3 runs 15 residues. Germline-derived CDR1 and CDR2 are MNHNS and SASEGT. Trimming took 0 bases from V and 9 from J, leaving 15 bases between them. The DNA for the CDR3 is TGTGCCAGCAGTGAAGCGCCGGAATGGGGGAGTGAGCAGTTCTTC. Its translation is CASSEAPEWGSEQFF.

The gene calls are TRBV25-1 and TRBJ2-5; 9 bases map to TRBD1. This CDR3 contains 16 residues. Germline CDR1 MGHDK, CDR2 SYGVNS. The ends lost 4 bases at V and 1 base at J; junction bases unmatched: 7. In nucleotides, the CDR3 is TGTGCCAGCAGTGTGGGACAGGGAATAGGCCAAGAGACCCAGTACTTC. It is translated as CASSVGQGIGQETQYF.

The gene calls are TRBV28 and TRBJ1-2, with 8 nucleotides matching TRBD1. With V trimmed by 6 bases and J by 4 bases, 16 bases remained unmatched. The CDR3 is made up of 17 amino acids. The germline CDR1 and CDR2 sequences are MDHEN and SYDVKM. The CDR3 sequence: CASRPTGQGARSYGYTF. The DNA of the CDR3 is TGTGCCAGCAGGCCCACCGGGCAGGGGGCCCGTTCCTATGGCTACACCTTC.

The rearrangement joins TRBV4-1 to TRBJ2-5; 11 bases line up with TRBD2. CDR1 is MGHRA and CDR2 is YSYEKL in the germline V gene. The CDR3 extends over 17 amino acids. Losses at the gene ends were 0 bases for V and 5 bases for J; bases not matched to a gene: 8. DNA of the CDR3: TGCGCCAGCAGCCAAGATGGTAGCGGGAGGGCCGCGGAGACCCAGTACTTC. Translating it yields CASSQDGSGRAAETQYF.

The CDR3 DNA is TGTGCCAGCAGCTCCCGGGACACAGATACGCAGTATTTT. Its protein is CASSSRDTDTQYF. The V call is TRBV6-5, the J call TRBJ2-3, with a possible D match to TRBD2 (5 bases). The V end lost 6 bases, the J end lost 2 bases, and 9 bases lay between the germline ends. Germline lookup yields CDR1 MNHEY and CDR2 SVGAGI. The CDR3 has 13 amino acids.

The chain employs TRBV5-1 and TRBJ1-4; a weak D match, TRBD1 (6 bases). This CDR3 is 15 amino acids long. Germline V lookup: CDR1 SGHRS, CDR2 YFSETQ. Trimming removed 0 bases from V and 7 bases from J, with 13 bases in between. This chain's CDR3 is CASSLASGVAEKLFF. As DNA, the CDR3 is TGCGCCAGCAGCTTGGCCTCAGGGGTTGCTGAAAAACTGTTTTTT. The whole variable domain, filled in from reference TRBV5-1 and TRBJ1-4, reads KAGVTQTPRYLIKTRGQQVTLSCSPISGHRSVSWYQQTPGQGLQFLFEYFSETQRNKGNFPGRFSGRQFSNSRSEMNVSTLELGDSALYLCASSLASGVAEKLFFGSGTQLSVL.

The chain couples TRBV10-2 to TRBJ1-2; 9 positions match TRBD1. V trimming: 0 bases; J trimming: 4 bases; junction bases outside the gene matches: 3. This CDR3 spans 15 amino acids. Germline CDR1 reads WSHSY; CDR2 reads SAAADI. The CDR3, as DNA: TGCGCCAGCAGTGAGTCGGTGACAGGGGGCTATGGCTACACCTTC. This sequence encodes CASSESVTGGYGYTF.